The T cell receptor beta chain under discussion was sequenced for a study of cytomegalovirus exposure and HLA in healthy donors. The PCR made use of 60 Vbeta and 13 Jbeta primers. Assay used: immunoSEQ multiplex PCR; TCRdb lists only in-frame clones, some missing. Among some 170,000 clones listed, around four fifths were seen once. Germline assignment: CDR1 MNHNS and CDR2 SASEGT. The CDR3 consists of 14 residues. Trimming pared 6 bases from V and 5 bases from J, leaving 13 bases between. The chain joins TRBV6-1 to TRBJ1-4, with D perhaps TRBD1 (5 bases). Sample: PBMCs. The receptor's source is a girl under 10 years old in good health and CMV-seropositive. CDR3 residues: CASRVREGNEKLFF. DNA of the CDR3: TGTGCCAGCAGGGTCAGGGAGGGCAATGAAAAACTGTTTTTT.